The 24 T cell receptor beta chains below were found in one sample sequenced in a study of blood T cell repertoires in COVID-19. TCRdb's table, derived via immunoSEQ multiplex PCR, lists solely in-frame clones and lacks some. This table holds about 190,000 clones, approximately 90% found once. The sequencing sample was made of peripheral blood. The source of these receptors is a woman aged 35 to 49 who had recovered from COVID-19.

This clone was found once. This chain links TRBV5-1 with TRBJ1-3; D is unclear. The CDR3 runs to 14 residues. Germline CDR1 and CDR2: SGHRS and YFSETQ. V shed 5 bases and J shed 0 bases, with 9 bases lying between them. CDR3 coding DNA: TGCGCCAGCAGTGATTTGAGCTCTGGAAACACCATATATTTT. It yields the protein CASSDLSSGNTIYF.

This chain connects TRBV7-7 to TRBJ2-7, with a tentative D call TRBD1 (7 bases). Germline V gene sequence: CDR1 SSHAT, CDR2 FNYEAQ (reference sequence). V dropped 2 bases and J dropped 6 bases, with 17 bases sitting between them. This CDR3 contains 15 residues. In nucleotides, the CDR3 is TGTGCCAGCAGCTTAAGTTCAGGGGGGAACGGCGAGCAGTACTTC. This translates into CASSLSSGGNGEQYF.

The CDR3 sequence is CASSLSLLAGANVLTF. The CDR3 coding sequence is TGTGCCAGCAGCTTATCGTTACTGGCTGGGGCCAACGTCCTGACTTTC. J is TRBJ2-6 and V is TRBV11-2; unclear D gene. The V gene lost 2 bases and the J gene lost 2 bases, with 10 bases spanning the gap. CDR1 is SGHAT and CDR2 is FQNNGV in the germline V gene. This CDR3 is 16 amino acids long.

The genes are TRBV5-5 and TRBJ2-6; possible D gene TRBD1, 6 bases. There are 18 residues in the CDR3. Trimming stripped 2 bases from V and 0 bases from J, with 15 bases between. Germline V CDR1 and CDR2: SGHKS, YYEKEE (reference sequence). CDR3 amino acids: CASSLSGALSSGANVLTF. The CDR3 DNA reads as TGTGCCAGCAGCTTATCAGGGGCCCTCAGCTCTGGGGCCAACGTCCTGACTTTC.

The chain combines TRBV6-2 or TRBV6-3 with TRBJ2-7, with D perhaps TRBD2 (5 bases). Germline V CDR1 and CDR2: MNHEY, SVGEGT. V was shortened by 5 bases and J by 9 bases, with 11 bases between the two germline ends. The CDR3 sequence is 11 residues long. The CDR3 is CASSTRGGQYF. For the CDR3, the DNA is TGTGCCAGCAGTACTAGAGGTGGGCAGTACTTC.

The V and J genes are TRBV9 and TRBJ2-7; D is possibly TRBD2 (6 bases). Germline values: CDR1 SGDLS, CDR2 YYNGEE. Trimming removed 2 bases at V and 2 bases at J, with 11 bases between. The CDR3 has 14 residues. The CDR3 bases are TGTGCCAGCAGCGTGTCACCGGGAGCCTACGAGCAGTACTTC. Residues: CASSVSPGAYEQYF.

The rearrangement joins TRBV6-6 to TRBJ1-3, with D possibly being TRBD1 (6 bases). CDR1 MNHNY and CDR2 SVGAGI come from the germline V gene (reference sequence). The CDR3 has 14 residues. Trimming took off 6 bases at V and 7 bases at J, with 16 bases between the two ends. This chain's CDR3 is CASSPGTLGNTIYF. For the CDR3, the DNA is TGTGCCAGCAGCCCCGGGACACTAGGCAACACCATATATTTT.

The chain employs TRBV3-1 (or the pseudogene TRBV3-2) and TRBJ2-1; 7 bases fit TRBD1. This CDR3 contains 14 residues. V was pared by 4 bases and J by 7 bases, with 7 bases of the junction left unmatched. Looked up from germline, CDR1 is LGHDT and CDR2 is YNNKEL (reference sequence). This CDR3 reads CASSPRDSSNEQFF. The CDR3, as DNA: TGTGCCAGCAGCCCCCGGGACAGTTCGAATGAGCAGTTCTTC.

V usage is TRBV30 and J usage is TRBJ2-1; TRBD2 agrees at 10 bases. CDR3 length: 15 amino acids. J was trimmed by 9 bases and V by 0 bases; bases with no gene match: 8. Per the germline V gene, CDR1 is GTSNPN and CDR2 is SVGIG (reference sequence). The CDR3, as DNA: TGTGCCTGGAGTGTCCTGGCTAGCGGGAGAGGTGAGCAGTTCTTC. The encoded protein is CAWSVLASGRGEQFF.

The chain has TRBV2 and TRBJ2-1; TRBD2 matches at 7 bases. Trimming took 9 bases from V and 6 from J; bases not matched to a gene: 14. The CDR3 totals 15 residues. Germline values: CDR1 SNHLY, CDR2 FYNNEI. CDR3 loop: CARGMRASGANEQFF. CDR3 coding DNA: TGTGCCAGAGGGATGAGGGCTAGCGGAGCCAATGAGCAGTTCTTC. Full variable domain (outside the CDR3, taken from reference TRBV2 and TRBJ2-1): EPEVTQTPSHQVTQMGQEVILRCVPISNHLYFYWYRQILGQKVEFLVSFYNNEISEKSEIFDDQFSVERPDGSNFTLKIRSTKLEDSAMYFCARGMRASGANEQFFGPGTRLTVL.

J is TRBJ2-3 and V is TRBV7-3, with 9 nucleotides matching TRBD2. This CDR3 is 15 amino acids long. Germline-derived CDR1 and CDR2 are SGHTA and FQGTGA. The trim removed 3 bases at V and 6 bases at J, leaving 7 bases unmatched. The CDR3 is CASSFGREGQDTQYF. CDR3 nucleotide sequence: TGTGCCAGCAGCTTTGGGCGGGAGGGCCAGGATACGCAGTATTTT. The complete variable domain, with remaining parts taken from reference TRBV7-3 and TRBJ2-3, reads GAGVSQTPSNKVTEKGKYVELRCDPISGHTALYWYRQSLGQGPEFLIYFQGTGAADDSGLPNDRFFAVRPEGSVSTLKIQRTERGDSAVYLCASSFGREGQDTQYFGPGTRLTVL.

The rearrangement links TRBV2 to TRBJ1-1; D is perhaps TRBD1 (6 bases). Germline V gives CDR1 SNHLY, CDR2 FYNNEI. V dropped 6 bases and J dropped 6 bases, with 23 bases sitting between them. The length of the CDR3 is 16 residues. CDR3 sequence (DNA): TGTGCCAGCAGGCGAGCAGGAGACAGGCGCATCCCTGAAGCTTTCTTT. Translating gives CASRRAGDRRIPEAFF.

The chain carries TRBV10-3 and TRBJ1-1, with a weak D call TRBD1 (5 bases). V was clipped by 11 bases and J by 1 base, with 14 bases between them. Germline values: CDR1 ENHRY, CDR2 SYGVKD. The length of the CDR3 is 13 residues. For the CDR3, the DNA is TGTGCCTCCACGGACGGACAGAACACTGAAGCTTTCTTT. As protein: CASTDGQNTEAFF.

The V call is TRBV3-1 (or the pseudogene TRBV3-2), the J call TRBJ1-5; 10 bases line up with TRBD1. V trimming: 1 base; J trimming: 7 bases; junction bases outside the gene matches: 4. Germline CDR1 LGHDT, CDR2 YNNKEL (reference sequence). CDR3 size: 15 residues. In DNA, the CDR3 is TGTGCCAGCAGCCAAGGGGACAGGGGATTCCAGCCCCAGCATTTT. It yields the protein CASSQGDRGFQPQHF.

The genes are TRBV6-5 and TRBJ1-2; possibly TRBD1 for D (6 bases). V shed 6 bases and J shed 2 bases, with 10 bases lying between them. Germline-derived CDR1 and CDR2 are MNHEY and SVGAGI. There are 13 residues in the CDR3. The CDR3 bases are TGTGCCAGCAGCCGGGACACAAACTATGGCTACACCTTC. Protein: CASSRDTNYGYTF.

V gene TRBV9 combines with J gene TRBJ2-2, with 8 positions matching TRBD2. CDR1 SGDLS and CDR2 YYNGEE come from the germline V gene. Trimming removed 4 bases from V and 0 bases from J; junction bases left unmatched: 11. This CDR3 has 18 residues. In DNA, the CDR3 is TGTGCCAGCAGCCCAACGGGGGGGGCGGAAACGAACACCGGGGAGCTGTTTTTT. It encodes CASSPTGGAETNTGELFF.

The CDR3 DNA sequence: TGTGCCAGCAGTGACATACAGGGGGCTAGCGAGCAGTACTTC. Amino acid sequence: CASSDIQGASEQYF. The gene calls are TRBV25-1 and TRBJ2-7, with TRBD1 matching over 9 bases. V dropped 3 bases and J dropped 6; count of bases not matched to a gene: 6. The CDR3 length is 14 residues. CDR1 and CDR2 from the germline V gene are MGHDK and SYGVNS.

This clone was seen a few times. CDR3: CASSLGSGLSSYNEQFF. CDR3 coding DNA: TGCGCCAGCAGCTTAGGTAGCGGACTCAGCTCCTACAATGAGCAGTTCTTC. The rearrangement joins TRBV5-1 to TRBJ2-1, with D possibly TRBD2 on 6 matching bases. Germline CDR1 is SGHRS and CDR2 is YFSETQ. V dropped 2 bases and J dropped 0 bases, with 15 bases sitting between them. The CDR3 is 17 amino acids. The full variable domain, rest sourced from reference TRBV5-1 and TRBJ2-1, is KAGVTQTPRYLIKTRGQQVTLSCSPISGHRSVSWYQQTPGQGLQFLFEYFSETQRNKGNFPGRFSGRQFSNSRSEMNVSTLELGDSALYLCASSLGSGLSSYNEQFFGPGTRLTVL.

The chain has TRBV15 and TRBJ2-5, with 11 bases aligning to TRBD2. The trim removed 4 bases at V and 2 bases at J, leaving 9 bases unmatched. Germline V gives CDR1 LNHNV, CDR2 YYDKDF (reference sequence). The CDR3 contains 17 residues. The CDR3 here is CATSNSGTSGIQETQYF. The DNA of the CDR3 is TGTGCCACCAGCAACTCCGGGACTAGCGGTATACAAGAGACCCAGTACTTC.

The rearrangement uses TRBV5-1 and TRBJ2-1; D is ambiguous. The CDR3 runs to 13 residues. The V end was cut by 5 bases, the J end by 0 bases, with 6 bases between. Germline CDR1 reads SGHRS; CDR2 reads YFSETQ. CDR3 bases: TGCGCCAGCAGAGAGAGCTCCTACAATGAGCAGTTCTTC. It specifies CASRESSYNEQFF.

CDR3 loop: CASSLALAGPTDTQYF. CDR3 in DNA: TGTGCCAGCAGCTTAGCACTAGCGGGCCCCACAGATACGCAGTATTTT. This chain uses TRBV7-9 with TRBJ2-3, with 9 positions matching TRBD2. In germline, CDR1 is SEHNR, CDR2 FQNEAQ (reference sequence). The CDR3 is 16 residues long. With V trimmed by 0 bases and J by 2 bases, 3 bases remained unmatched.

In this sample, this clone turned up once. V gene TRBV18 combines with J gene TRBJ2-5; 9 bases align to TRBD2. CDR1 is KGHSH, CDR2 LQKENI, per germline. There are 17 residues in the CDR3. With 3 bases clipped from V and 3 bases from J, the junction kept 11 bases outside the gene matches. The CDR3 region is CASSPTRGLADKETQYF. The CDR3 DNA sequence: TGTGCCAGCTCACCGACACGGGGACTAGCTGACAAAGAGACCCAGTACTTC. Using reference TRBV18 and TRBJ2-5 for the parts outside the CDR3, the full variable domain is NAGVMQNPRHLVRRRGQEARLRCSPMKGHSHVYWYRQLPEEGLKFMVYLQKENIIDESGMPKERFSAEFPKEGPSILRIQQVVRGDSAAYFCASSPTRGLADKETQYFGPGTRLLVL.

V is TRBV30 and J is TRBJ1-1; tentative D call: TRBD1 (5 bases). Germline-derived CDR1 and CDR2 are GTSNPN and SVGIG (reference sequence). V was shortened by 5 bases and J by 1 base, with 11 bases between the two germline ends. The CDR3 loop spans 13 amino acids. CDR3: CAWHSTENTEAFF. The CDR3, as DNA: TGTGCCTGGCACTCGACAGAGAACACTGAAGCTTTCTTT.

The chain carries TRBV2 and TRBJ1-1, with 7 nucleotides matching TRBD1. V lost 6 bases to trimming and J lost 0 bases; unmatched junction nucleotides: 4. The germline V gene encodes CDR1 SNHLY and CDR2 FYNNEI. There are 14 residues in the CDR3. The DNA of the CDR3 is TGTGCCAGCAGCCTACAGGGGTTGAACACTGAAGCTTTCTTT. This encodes CASSLQGLNTEAFF.